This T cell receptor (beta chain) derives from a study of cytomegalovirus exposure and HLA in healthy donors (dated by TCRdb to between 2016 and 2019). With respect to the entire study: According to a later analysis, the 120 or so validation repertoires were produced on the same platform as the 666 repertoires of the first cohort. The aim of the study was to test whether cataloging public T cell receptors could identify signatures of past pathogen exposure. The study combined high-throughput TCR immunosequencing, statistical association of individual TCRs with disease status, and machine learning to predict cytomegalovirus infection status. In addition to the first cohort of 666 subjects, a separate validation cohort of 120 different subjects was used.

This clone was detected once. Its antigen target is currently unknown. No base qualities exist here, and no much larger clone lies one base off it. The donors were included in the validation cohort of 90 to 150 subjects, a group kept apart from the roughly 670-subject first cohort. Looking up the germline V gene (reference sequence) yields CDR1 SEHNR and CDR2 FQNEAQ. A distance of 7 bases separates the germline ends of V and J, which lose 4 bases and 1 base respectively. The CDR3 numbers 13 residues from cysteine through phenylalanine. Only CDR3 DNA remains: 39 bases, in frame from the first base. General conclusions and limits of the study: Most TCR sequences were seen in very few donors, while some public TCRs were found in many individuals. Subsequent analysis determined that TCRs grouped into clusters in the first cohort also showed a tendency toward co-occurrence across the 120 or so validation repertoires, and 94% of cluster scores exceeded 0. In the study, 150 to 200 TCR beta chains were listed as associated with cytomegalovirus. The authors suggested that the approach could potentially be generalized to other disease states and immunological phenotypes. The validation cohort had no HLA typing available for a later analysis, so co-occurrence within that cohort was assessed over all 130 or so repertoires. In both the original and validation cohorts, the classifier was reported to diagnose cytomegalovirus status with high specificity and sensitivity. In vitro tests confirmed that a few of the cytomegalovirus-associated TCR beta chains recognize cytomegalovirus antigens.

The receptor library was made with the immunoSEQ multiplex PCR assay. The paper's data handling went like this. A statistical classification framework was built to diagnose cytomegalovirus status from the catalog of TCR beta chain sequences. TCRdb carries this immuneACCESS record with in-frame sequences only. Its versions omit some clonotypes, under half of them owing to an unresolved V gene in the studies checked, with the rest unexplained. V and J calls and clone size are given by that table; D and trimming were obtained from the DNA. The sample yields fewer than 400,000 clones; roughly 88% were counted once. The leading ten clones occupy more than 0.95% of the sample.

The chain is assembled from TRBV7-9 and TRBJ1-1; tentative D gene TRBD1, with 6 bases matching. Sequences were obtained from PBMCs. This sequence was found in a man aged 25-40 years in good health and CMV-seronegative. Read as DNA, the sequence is TGTGCCAGCAGCTCACAGGGGAACACTGAAGCTTTCTTT. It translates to CASSSQGNTEAFF.